This T cell receptor beta chain was observed in a study of cytomegalovirus exposure and HLA in healthy donors. Study results and limitations: Rarity marked most TCR sequences, yet some public TCRs occurred in many donors. Presence/absence analyses took donor sequencing depth as roughly uniform.

CDR3 size: 13 residues. J lost 5 bases, V lost 6 bases, and 7 bases had no gene match. Germline assignment: CDR1 SGDLS and CDR2 YYNGEE. Remarks on this clone: Its matching antigen is unknown.

PCR involved 60 Vbeta and 13 Jbeta primers. Sequenced by immunoSEQ multiplex PCR; TCRdb stores in-frame clones only, minus some. Among under 150,000 clones, about 66% were seen once, and the ten largest hold around 1.6%. The sequence derives from a man aged 25 to 45 in good health and CMV-seropositive. Sequencing was done on a sample of PBMCs. The J gene is TRBJ2-5, the V gene TRBV9; 7 bases are shared with TRBD1. The CDR3 nucleotides read TGTGCCAGCAACTTTCGACAGGGCGAGACCCAGTACTTC. Translation gives CASNFRQGETQYF.